The 24 T cell receptor beta chains below were found in one sample sequenced in a study of T-cell memory formation after mild COVID-19. In TCRdb, the 5' RACE reads were re-called with MiXCR into one record per CDR3 protein. In the table there are around 510,000 distinct CDR3 sequences, about a fifth of which are singletons. The specimen sequenced was PBMCs or a T cell subset sorted from them (not recorded which). The receptor source for this set is an adult woman who had mild COVID-19 (a few samples of this study predate the infection). Cell type and time point are not known.

This clonotype was seen a few times. The gene calls are TRBV24-1 and TRBJ2-1; no firm D call. Per germline, CDR1 KGHDR and CDR2 SFDVKD. The CDR3 is made up of 12 amino acids. V was clipped by 8 bases and J by 5 bases, with 9 bases between them. As DNA, the CDR3 is TGTGCCACCACATCTTGGGACAATGAGCAGTTCTTC. This translates into CATTSWDNEQFF.

This clonotype came up a few times. The genes are TRBV24-1 and TRBJ1-1; the D is unclear. Trimming shortened V by 7 bases and J by 0 bases, and 8 bases separated the two germline ends. In germline, CDR1 is KGHDR, CDR2 SFDVKD. This CDR3 spans 13 amino acids. CDR3 amino acids: CATRKGMNTEAFF. CDR3 DNA: TGTGCCACCAGGAAGGGTATGAACACTGAAGCTTTCTTT.

This clonotype has just a few counts. The chain carries TRBV5-6 and TRBJ1-2, with D possibly being TRBD1 (6 bases). Germline CDR1 reads SGHDT; CDR2 reads YYEEEE. Trimming removed 1 base from V and 4 bases from J, with 17 bases in between. This CDR3 is built from 16 residues. DNA of the CDR3: TGTGCCAGCAGCTTGAAGGAAGGGAAACAGGGCTATGGCTACACCTTC. Translation gives CASSLKEGKQGYGYTF.

This chain links TRBV12-3 or TRBV12-4 with TRBJ2-1, with 10 bases matching TRBD2. CDR3 length: 15 amino acids. J lost 6 bases, V lost 3 bases, and 5 bases had no gene match. CDR3 coding DNA: TGTGCCAGCAGTTTGAGAACTAGCGGGATCAATGAGCAGTTCTTC. Its protein is CASSLRTSGINEQFF.

V and J are TRBV7-2 and TRBJ2-7; no definite D call. The CDR3 covers 15 residues. V lost 5 bases and J lost 0, with 14 bases in between. The germline gives CDR1 SGHTA, CDR2 FQGNSA. CDR3 region: CASSPRYKSSYEQYF. The CDR3 DNA sequence: TGTGCCAGCAGCCCCCGGTACAAGAGCTCCTACGAGCAGTACTTC.

There are a few counts of this clonotype. This chain uses TRBV6-1 with TRBJ2-5, with 9 positions matching TRBD1. The CDR3 covers 14 residues. CDR1 MNHNS and CDR2 SASEGT come from the germline V gene. The J segment lost 6 bases and the V segment lost 6 bases, leaving 8 bases of the junction unmatched. The CDR3 DNA reads as TGTGCCAGCAGGGAGGGACAGGGTAAAAAGACCCAGTACTTC. This codes for CASREGQGKKTQYF.

This chain joins TRBV19 and TRBJ1-2; D gene ambiguous. The germline CDR1 and CDR2 sequences are LNHDA and SQIVND (reference sequence). CDR3 length: 15 residues. V was clipped by 1 base and J by 4 bases, with 13 bases between them. The CDR3 sequence is CASSIVSTNSYGYTF. DNA of the CDR3: TGTGCCAGTAGTATAGTCAGCACGAACTCCTATGGCTACACCTTC.

This clonotype has only a few counts. The V and J genes are TRBV5-1 and TRBJ2-2; D may be TRBD2 (7 bases). The germline CDR1 and CDR2 sequences are SGHRS and YFSETQ. This CDR3 contains 14 residues. V lost 4 bases, J lost 7 bases, and 14 bases lay in between. CDR3 bases: TGCGCCAGCAGCCCCACGAGGGGGGGCGGGGAGCTGTTTTTT. Encoded protein: CASSPTRGGGELFF.

This clonotype was recorded a few times. The chain is built from TRBV7-8 and TRBJ2-7; D is possibly TRBD2 (6 bases). The length of the CDR3 is 18 residues. The ends were cut back, 1 base at V and 0 bases at J, with 19 bases in the middle. The germline gives CDR1 SGHVS, CDR2 FQNEAQ. CDR3: CASSLVASAEGVSYEQYF. The CDR3 bases are TGTGCCAGCAGCTTAGTTGCTAGCGCAGAAGGCGTCTCCTACGAGCAGTACTTC.

This clonotype has more than one count but fewer than ten. V usage is TRBV5-1 and J usage is TRBJ2-1; 7 bases match TRBD1. Germline V gene lookup returns CDR1 SGHRS and CDR2 YFSETQ. With V trimmed by 4 bases and J by 4 bases, 14 bases remained unmatched. CDR3 length equals 17 residues. The CDR3 DNA reads TGCGCCAGCAGCCCCCGACCCGGGACAGCCAGATACAATGAGCAGTTCTTC. It encodes CASSPRPGTARYNEQFF.

The chain uses TRBV7-2 and TRBJ2-3; 8 nucleotides match TRBD2. The CDR3 covers 16 residues. Per the germline V gene, CDR1 is SGHTA and CDR2 is FQGNSA. The V gene end was trimmed by 5 bases and the J gene end by 4 bases; junction bases not matched to a gene: 11. The CDR3 DNA is TGTGCCAGCAGCAACCGACCGGGACTAGGGCCAGATACGCAGTATTTT. It yields the protein CASSNRPGLGPDTQYF.

Only a few counts were recorded for this clonotype. V is TRBV20-1 and J is TRBJ1-1; unclear D gene. The length of the CDR3 is 12 residues. Germline V gene sequence: CDR1 DFQATT, CDR2 SNEGSKA (reference sequence). V gave up 6 bases and J gave up 1 base, with 9 bases separating them. The CDR3 loop reads CSAEGGNTEAFF. CDR3 sequence (DNA): TGCAGTGCCGAAGGCGGGAACACTGAAGCTTTCTTT.

The V gene is TRBV5-1, the J gene TRBJ2-5; D tentatively reads TRBD1 or TRBD2 (5 bases each). CDR1 is SGHRS, CDR2 YFSETQ, per germline. The CDR3 is made up of 16 amino acids. V was cut by 4 bases and J by 4 bases, with 20 bases left in between. Here the CDR3 DNA reads TGCGCCAGCAGCAACCGGGTTCTGGGGGTTCGAGAGACCCAGTACTTC. Its protein is CASSNRVLGVRETQYF.

V usage is TRBV15 and J usage is TRBJ2-3; TRBD2 matches at 8 bases. J gave up 4 bases and V 1 base, and 1 base lay outside the gene matches. The CDR3 length is 14 residues. CDR1 and CDR2 (germline): LNHNV, YYDKDF (reference sequence). The CDR3 spells CATSRAGGADTQYF. CDR3 coding DNA: TGTGCCACCAGCAGAGCGGGGGGGGCAGATACGCAGTATTTT.

This clonotype came up a few times. This rearrangement joins TRBV27 to TRBJ2-3, with D tentatively TRBD1 (8 bases). CDR3 length equals 15 residues. Germline V gene data show CDR1 as MNHEY and CDR2 as SMNVEV (reference sequence). Trimming took off 3 bases at V and 8 bases at J, with 18 bases between the two ends. CDR3 residues: CASSLSTGGAGTQYF. Written as DNA, the CDR3 is TGTGCCAGCAGTTTGTCAACAGGGGGGGCCGGTACGCAGTATTTT.

This clonotype appeared a few times. V and J are TRBV7-8 and TRBJ2-2; tentative D call: TRBD2 (6 bases). In germline, CDR1 is SGHVS, CDR2 FQNEAQ. The CDR3 loop spans 19 amino acids. Trimming took off 1 base at V and 1 base at J, with 19 bases between the two ends. CDR3 protein: CASSLVESRRGGNTGELFF. Written as DNA, the CDR3 is TGTGCCAGCAGCTTAGTAGAGTCTCGGCGGGGCGGGAACACCGGGGAGCTGTTTTTT.

The chain uses TRBV27 and TRBJ1-6, with TRBD1 matching over 7 bases. V trimming: 7 bases; J trimming: 0 bases; junction bases outside the gene matches: 15. CDR1 is MNHEY, CDR2 SMNVEV, per germline (reference sequence). The CDR3 extends over 19 amino acids. The CDR3: CASTNPPTGKSSYNSPLHF. In DNA form, the CDR3 reads TGTGCCAGCACCAATCCCCCGACAGGGAAGAGCTCCTATAATTCACCCCTCCACTTT.

This clonotype occurred a few times. This chain uses TRBV12-3 or TRBV12-4 with TRBJ1-4; D is undetermined. The V and J ends lost 6 bases and 8 bases respectively, with 13 bases between them. The CDR3 length is 13 residues. CDR3 DNA: TGTGCCAGCAGACTCCCAGGAGAAGAAAAACTGTTTTTT. This gives the protein CASRLPGEEKLFF.

This clonotype was found a few times. V and J are TRBV9 and TRBJ2-3; D possibly matches TRBD1 or TRBD2 (5 bases each). Deletions cut 3 bases from V and 1 base from J, with 18 bases between. The V gene's germline CDR1 is SGDLS and CDR2 YYNGEE. The CDR3 spans 17 residues. The chain's CDR3 is CASSASPGPAGTDTQYF. CDR3 bases: TGTGCCAGCAGCGCATCACCGGGACCCGCGGGCACAGATACGCAGTATTTT.

This clonotype turned up a few times. The chain employs TRBV11-2 and TRBJ2-7; no clear D. V was clipped by 3 bases and J by 0 bases, with 9 bases between them. CDR3 length: 14 amino acids. The germline V gene has CDR1 SGHAT and CDR2 FQNNGV. The CDR3 here is CASSFVESSYEQYF. CDR3 in DNA: TGTGCCAGCAGCTTTGTGGAGAGCTCCTACGAGCAGTACTTC.

The chain joins TRBV6-6 to TRBJ1-1; tentative D call: TRBD1 (6 bases). The CDR3 length is 13 residues. Looked up from germline, CDR1 is MNHNY and CDR2 is SVGAGI (reference sequence). V lost 7 bases and J lost 5, with 14 bases in between. The CDR3: CASIARGGTEAFF. The DNA for the CDR3 is TGTGCCAGCATAGCCAGGGGAGGGACTGAAGCTTTCTTT.

This clonotype was seen only a few times. This chain connects TRBV20-1 to TRBJ2-3, with 7 bases lining up with TRBD1. The CDR3 spans 15 residues. Per the germline V gene, CDR1 is DFQATT and CDR2 is SNEGSKA (reference sequence). The junction had 10 bases not matched to a gene; V was cut back by 7 bases and J by 0 bases. The CDR3 is CSGTGTAPSTDTQYF. The CDR3 DNA reads TGCAGTGGTACCGGGACAGCGCCTAGCACAGATACGCAGTATTTT.

The chain recombines TRBV5-5 with TRBJ2-2; TRBD1 matches 8 bases. The CDR3 extends over 15 amino acids. The junction had 9 bases not matched to a gene; V was cut back by 4 bases and J by 7 bases. Germline-derived CDR1 and CDR2 are SGHKS and YYEKEE (reference sequence). The CDR3 sequence is CASSLRTGLDGELFF. The CDR3 nucleotides read TGTGCCAGCAGCCTACGGACAGGGTTGGACGGGGAGCTGTTTTTT.

This clonotype has ten or more counts. This chain uses TRBV30 with TRBJ2-2; 7 positions agree with TRBD2. V was clipped by 4 bases and J by 5 bases; unmatched bases: 10. Per germline, CDR1 GTSNPN and CDR2 SVGIG (reference sequence). This CDR3 contains 15 residues. The CDR3 DNA is TGTGCCTGGATGATGGGGAGGGGACGAACCGGGGAGCTGTTTTTT. It encodes CAWMMGRGRTGELFF.